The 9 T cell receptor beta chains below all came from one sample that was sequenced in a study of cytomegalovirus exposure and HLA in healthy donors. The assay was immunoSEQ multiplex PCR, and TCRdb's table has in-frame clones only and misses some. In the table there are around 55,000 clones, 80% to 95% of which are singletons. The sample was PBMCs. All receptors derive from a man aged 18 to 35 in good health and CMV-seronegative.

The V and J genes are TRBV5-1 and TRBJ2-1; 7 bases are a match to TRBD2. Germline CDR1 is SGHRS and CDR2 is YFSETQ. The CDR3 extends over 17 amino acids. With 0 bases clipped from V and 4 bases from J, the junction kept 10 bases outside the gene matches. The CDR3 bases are TGCGCCAGCAGCTTGGTCTCGGGGGGAGCAGTATACAATGAGCAGTTCTTC. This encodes CASSLVSGGAVYNEQFF.

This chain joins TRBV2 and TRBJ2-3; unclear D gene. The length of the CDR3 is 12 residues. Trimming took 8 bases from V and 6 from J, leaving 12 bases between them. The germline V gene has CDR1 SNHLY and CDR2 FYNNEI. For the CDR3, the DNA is TGTGCCAGCGCTTTGGGCCCTGATACGCAGTATTTT. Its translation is CASALGPDTQYF.

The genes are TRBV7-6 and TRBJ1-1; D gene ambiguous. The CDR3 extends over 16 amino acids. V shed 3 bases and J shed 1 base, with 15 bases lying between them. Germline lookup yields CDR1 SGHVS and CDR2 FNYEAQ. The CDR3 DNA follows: TGTGCCAGCAGCTTCGAGGCAGCGATAAAGAACACTGAAGCTTTCTTT. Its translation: CASSFEAAIKNTEAFF.

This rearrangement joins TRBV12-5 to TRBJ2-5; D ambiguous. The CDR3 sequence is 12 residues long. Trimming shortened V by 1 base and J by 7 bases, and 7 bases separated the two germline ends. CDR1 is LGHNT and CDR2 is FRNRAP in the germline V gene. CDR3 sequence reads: CASGLDVGTQYF. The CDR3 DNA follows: TGTGCTAGTGGTTTGGACGTCGGGACCCAGTACTTC.

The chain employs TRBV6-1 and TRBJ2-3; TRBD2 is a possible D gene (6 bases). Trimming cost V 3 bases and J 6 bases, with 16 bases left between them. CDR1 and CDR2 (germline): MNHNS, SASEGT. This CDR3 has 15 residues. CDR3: CASSEGGLGSDTQYF. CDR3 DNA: TGTGCCAGCAGTGAGGGAGGACTCGGGTCGGATACGCAGTATTTT.

CDR3 sequence: CASTPWAGGSNEQFF. DNA for the CDR3: TGTGCCAGCACCCCGTGGGCGGGAGGGTCCAATGAGCAGTTCTTC. The chain employs TRBV6-1 and TRBJ2-1, with 9 bases fitting TRBD2. The V and J ends lost 7 bases and 6 bases, in that order; junction bases with no gene match: 10. The CDR3 has 15 amino acids. The germline V gene encodes CDR1 MNHNS and CDR2 SASEGT.

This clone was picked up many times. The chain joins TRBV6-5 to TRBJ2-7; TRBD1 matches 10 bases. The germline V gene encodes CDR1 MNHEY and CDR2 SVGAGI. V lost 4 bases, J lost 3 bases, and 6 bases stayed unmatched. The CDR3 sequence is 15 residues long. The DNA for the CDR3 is TGTGCCAGCAGTTCAACAGGGACAGGGGTCTACGAGCAGTACTTC. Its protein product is CASSSTGTGVYEQYF.

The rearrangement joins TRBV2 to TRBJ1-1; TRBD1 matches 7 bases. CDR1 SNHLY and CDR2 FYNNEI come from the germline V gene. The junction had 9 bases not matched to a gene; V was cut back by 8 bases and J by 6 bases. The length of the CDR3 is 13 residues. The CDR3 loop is CASSRGGIAEAFF. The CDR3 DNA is TGTGCCAGCTCTCGAGGGGGCATCGCTGAAGCTTTCTTT.

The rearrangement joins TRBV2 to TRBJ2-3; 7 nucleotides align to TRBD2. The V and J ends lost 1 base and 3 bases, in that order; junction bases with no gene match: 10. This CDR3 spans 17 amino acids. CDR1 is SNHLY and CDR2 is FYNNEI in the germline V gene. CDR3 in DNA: TGTGCCAGCAGTGAAGACGTCGTCGGGGGAGGGACAGATACGCAGTATTTT. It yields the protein CASSEDVVGGGTDTQYF.